This entry describes one T cell receptor beta chain. This sample is drawn from a study of blood T cell repertoires in COVID-19. Overall study: The analysed material was cDNA or gDNA that came from T cells, B-cell-depleted T cells, or PBMCs.

Original methodology: Reference gene primer amplification gave estimated nucleated cell counts. Libraries were prepared by immunoSEQ multiplex PCR; TCRdb keeps only in-frame clonotypes and omits some of them. V, J and clone size reflect that table, while D and trimming were determined from the DNA. Here the sample spans about 150,000 clones, 75% to 90% being singletons. The CDR3 runs 14 residues. Trimming cost V 6 bases and J 3 bases; bases outside gene matches: 9. Germline loops: CDR1 SGHDT, CDR2 YYEEEE. The gene calls are TRBV5-6 and TRBJ2-7; 7 positions agree with TRBD2. This TCR came from a man aged 80 or over with acute or convalescent COVID-19. The sequenced sample consisted of peripheral blood. CDR3: CASTVGGTGYEQYF. The DNA for the CDR3 is TGTGCCAGCACCGTGGGGGGGACGGGCTACGAGCAGTACTTC. Complete variable domain (other parts from reference TRBV5-6 and TRBJ2-7): DAGVTQSPTHLIKTRGQQVTLRCSPKSGHDTVSWYQQALGQGPQFIFQYYEEEERQRGNFPDRFSGHQFPNYSSELNVNALLLGDSALYLCASTVGGTGYEQYFGPGTRLTVT.